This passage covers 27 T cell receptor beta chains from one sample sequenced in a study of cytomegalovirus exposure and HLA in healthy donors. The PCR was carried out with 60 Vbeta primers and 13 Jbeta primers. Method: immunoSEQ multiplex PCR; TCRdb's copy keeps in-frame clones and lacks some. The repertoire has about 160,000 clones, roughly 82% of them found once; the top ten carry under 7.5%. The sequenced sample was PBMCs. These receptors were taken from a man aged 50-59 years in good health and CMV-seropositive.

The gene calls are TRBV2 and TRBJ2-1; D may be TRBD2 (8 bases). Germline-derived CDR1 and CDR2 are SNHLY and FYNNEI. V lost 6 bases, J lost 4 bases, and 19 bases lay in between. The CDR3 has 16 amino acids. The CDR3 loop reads CASRPPGRGPYNEQFF. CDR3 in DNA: TGTGCCAGCAGACCCCCCGGGAGGGGGCCGTACAATGAGCAGTTCTTC.

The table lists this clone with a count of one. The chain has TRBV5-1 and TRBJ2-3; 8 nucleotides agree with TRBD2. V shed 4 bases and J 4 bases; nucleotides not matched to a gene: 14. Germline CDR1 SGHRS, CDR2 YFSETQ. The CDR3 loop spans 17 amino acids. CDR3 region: CASSDGGAVVFSDTQYF. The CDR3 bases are TGCGCCAGCAGCGACGGGGGGGCCGTCGTTTTCTCAGATACGCAGTATTTT.

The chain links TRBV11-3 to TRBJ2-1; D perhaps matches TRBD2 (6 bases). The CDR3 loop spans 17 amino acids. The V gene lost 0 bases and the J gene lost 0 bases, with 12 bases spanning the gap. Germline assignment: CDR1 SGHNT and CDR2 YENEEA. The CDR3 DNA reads TGTGCCAGCAGCTTAGATCCCGGACTATCCTCCTACAATGAGCAGTTCTTC. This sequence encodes CASSLDPGLSSYNEQFF. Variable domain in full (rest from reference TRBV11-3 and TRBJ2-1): EAGVVQSPRYKIIEKKQPVAFWCNPISGHNTLYWYLQNLGQGPELLIRYENEEAVDDSQLPKDRFSAERLKGVDSTLKIQPAELGDSAVYLCASSLDPGLSSYNEQFFGPGTRLTVL.

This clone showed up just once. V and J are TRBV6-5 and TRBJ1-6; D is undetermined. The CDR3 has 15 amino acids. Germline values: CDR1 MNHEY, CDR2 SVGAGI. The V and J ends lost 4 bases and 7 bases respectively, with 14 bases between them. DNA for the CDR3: TGTGCCAGCAGTTCCGGGGTTGTACCCAATTCACCCCTCCACTTT. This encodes CASSSGVVPNSPLHF.

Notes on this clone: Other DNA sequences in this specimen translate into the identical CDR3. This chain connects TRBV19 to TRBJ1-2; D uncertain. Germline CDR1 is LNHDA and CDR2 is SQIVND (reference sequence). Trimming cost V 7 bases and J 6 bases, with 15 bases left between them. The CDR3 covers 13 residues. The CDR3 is CASNLPGMDGYTF. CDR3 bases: TGTGCCAGTAATTTGCCGGGGATGGATGGCTACACCTTC.

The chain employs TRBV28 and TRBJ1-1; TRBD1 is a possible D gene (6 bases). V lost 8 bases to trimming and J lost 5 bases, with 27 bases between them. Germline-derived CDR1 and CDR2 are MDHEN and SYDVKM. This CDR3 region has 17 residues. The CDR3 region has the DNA TGTGCCAGCCTTCGGGCGTTGACACAGGGAGAGGGGACTGAAGCTTTCTTT. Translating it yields CASLRALTQGEGTEAFF.

CDR3: CSVEDINYGYTF. CDR3 nucleotide sequence: TGCAGCGTTGAAGACATCAACTATGGCTACACCTTC. The chain links TRBV29-1 to TRBJ1-2; D remains unclear. Between the trimmed V and J ends, which lost 0 bases and 2 bases, there was a span of 4 bases. Germline loops: CDR1 SQVTM, CDR2 ANQGSEA. This CDR3 contains 12 residues.

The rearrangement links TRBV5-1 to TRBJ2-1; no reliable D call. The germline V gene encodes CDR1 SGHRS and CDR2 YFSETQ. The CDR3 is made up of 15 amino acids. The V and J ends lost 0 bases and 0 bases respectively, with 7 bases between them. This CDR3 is CASSLGPPSYNEQFF. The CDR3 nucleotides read TGCGCCAGCAGCTTGGGGCCTCCCTCCTACAATGAGCAGTTCTTC. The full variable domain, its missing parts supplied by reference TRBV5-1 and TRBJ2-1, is KAGVTQTPRYLIKTRGQQVTLSCSPISGHRSVSWYQQTPGQGLQFLFEYFSETQRNKGNFPGRFSGRQFSNSRSEMNVSTLELGDSALYLCASSLGPPSYNEQFFGPGTRLTVL.

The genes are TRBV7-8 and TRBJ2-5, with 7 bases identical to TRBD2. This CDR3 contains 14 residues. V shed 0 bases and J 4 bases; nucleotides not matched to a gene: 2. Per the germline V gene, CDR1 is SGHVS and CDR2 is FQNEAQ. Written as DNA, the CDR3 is TGTGCCAGCAGCTTAGCGACTAGCTTAGAGACCCAGTACTTC. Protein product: CASSLATSLETQYF.

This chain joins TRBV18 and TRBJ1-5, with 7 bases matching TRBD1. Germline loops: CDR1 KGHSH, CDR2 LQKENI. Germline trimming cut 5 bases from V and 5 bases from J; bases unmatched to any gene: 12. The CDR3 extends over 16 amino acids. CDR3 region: CASSTGTGTAYQPQHF. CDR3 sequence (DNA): TGTGCCAGCTCAACTGGGACCGGGACAGCGTATCAGCCCCAGCATTTT.

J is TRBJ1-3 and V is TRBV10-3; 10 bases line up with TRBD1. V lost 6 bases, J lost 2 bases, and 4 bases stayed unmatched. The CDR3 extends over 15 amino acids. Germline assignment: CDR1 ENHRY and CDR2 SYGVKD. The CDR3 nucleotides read TGTGCCATCAGCCCGACAGGGGGCCCTGGAAACACCATATATTTT. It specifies CAISPTGGPGNTIYF.

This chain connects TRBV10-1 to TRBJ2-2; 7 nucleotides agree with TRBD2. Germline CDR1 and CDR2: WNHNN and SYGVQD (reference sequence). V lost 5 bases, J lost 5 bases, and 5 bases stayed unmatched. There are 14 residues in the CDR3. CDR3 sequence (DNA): TGCGCCAGCAGTCTGACGGGGGGTACCGGGGAGCTGTTTTTT. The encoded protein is CASSLTGGTGELFF.

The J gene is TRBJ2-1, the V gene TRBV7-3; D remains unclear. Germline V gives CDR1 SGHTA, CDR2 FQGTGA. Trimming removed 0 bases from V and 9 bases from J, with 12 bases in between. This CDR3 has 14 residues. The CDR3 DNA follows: TGTGCCAGCAGCTTAACACCCCGCGCAGGTGAGCAGTTCTTC. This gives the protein CASSLTPRAGEQFF.

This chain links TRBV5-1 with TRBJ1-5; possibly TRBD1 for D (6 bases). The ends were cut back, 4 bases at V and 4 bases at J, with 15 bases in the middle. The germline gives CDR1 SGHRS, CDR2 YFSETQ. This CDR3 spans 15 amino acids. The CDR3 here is CASSPMGGLNQPQHF. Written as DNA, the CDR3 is TGCGCCAGCAGCCCCATGGGGGGGCTTAATCAGCCCCAGCATTTT.

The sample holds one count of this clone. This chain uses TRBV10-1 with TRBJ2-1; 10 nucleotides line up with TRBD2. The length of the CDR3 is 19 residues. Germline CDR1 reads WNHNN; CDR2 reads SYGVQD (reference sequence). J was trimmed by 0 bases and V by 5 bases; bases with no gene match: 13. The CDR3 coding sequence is TGCGCCAGCAGTCCTCGACTAGCGGGTGCGGAAAGCTCCTACAATGAGCAGTTCTTC. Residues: CASSPRLAGAESSYNEQFF.

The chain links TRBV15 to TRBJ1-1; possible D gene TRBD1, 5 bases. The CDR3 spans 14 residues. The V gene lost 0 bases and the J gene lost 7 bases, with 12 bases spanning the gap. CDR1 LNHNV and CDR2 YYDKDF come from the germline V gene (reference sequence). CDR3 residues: CATSRDQRQGEAFF. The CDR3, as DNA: TGTGCCACCAGCAGAGATCAGAGGCAGGGTGAAGCTTTCTTT.

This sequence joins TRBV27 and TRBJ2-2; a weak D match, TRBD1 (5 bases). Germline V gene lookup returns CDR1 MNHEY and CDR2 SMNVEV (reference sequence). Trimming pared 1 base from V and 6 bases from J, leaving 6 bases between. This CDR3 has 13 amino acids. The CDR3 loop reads CASSLFRAGELFF. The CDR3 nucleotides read TGTGCCAGCAGTTTATTCAGGGCCGGGGAGCTGTTTTTT.

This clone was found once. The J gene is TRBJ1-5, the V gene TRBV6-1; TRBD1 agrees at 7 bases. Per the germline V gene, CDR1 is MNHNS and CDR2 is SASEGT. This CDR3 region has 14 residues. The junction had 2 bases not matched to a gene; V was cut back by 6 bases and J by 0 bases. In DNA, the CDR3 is TGTGCCAGCAGGGACAGGTCTAGCAATCAGCCCCAGCATTTT. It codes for CASRDRSSNQPQHF.

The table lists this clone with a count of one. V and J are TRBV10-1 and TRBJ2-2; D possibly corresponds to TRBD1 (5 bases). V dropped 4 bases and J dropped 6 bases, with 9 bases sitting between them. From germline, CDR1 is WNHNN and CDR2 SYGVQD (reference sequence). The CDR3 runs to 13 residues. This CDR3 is CASSGAGSGELFF. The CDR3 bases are TGCGCCAGCAGTGGAGCAGGGTCCGGGGAGCTGTTTTTT.

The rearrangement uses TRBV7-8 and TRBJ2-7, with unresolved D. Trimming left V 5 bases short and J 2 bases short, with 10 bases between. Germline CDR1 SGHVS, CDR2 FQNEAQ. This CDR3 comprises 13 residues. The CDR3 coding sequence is TGTGCCAGCAGCGCCCTTAAGCCCTACGAGCAGTACTTC. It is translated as CASSALKPYEQYF.

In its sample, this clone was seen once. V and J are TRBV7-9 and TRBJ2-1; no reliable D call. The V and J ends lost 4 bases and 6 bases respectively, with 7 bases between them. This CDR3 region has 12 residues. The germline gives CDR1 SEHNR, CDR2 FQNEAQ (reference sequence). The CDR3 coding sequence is TGTGCCAGCAGCTCCTATTTCAATGAGCAGTTCTTC. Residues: CASSSYFNEQFF.

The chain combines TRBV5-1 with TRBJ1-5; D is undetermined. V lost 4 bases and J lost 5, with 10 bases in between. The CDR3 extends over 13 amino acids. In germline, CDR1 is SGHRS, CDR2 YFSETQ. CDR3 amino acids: CASSVMLDQPQHF. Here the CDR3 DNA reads TGCGCCAGCAGCGTGATGTTAGATCAGCCCCAGCATTTT.

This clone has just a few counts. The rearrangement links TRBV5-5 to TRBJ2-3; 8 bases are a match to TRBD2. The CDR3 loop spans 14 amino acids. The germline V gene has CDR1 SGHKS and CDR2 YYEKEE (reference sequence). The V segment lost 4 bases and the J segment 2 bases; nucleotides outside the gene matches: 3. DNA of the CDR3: TGTGCCAGCAGCCGGGGGGGGAACACAGATACGCAGTATTTT. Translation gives CASSRGGNTDTQYF.

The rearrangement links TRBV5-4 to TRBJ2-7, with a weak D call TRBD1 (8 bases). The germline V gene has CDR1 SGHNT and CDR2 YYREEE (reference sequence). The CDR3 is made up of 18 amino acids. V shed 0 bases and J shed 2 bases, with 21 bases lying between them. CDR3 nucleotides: TGTGCCAGCAGCTTGGGTACAGGGGGAGGGATTTTAACCTACGAGCAGTACTTC. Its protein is CASSLGTGGGILTYEQYF.

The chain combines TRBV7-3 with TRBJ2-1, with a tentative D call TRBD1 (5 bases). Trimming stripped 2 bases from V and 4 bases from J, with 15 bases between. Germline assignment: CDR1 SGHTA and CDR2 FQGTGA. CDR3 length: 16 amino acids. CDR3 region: CASSLDAGIGYNEQFF. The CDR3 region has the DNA TGTGCCAGCAGCTTAGACGCAGGGATAGGATACAATGAGCAGTTCTTC.

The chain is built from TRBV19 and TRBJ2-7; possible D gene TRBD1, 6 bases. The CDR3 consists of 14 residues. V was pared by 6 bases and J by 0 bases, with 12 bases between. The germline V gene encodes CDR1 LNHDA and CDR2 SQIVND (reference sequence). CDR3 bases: TGTGCCAGTAGCTTGACAGGACACTCCTACGAGCAGTACTTC. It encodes CASSLTGHSYEQYF.

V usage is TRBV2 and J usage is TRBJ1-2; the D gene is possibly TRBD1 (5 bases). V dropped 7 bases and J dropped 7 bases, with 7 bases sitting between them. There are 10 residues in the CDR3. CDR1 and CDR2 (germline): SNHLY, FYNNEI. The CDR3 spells CASKTGGYTF. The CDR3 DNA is TGTGCCAGCAAAACAGGTGGCTACACCTTC.